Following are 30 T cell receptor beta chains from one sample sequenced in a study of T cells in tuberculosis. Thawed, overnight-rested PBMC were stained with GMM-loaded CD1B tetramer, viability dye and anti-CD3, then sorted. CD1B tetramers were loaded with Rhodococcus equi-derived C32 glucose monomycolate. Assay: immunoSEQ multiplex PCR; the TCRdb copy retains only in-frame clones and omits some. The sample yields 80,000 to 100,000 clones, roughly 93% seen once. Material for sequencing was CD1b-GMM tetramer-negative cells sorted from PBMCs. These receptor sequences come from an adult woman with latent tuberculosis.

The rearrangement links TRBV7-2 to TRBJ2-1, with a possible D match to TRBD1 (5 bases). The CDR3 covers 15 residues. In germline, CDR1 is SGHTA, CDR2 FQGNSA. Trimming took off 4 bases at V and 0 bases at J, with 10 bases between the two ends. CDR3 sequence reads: CASSWTLNSYNEQFF. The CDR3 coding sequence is TGTGCCAGCAGCTGGACACTGAACTCCTACAATGAGCAGTTCTTC. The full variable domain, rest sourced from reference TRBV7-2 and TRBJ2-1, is GAGVSQSPSNKVTEKGKDVELRCDPISGHTALYWYRQSLGQGLEFLIYFQGNSAPDKSGLPSDRFSAERTGGSVSTLTIQRTQQEDSAVYLCASSWTLNSYNEQFFGPGTRLTVL.

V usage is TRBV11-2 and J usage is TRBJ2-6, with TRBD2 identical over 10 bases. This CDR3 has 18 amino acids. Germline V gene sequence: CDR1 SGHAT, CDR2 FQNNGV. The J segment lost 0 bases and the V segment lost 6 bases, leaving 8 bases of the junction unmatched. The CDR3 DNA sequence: TGTGCCAGCAGGTTGACAGCGGGGGGGTTCTCTGGGGCCAACGTCCTGACTTTC. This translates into CASRLTAGGFSGANVLTF. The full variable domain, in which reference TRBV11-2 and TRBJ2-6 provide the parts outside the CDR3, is EAGVAQSPRYKIIEKRQSVAFWCNPISGHATLYWYQQILGQGPKLLIQFQNNGVVDDSQLPKDRFSAERLKGVDSTLKIQPAKLEDSAVYLCASRLTAGGFSGANVLTFGAGSRLTVL.

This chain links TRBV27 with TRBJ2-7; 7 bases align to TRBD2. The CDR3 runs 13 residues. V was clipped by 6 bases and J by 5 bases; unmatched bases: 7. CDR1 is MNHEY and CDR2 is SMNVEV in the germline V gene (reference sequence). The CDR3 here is CASSRVRGDEQYF. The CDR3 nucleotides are TGTGCCAGCAGCCGCGTCCGGGGGGACGAGCAGTACTTC.

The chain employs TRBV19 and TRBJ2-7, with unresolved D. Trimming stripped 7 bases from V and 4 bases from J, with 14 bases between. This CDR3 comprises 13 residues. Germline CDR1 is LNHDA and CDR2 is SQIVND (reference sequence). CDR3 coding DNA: TGTGCCAGTAAACCCAGAAACAGATACGAGCAGTACTTC. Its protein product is CASKPRNRYEQYF. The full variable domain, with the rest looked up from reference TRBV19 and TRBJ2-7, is DGGITQSPKYLFRKEGQNVTLSCEQNLNHDAMYWYRQDPGQGLRLIYYSQIVNDFQKGDIAEGYSVSREKKESFPLTVTSAQKNPTAFYLCASKPRNRYEQYFGPGTRLTVT.

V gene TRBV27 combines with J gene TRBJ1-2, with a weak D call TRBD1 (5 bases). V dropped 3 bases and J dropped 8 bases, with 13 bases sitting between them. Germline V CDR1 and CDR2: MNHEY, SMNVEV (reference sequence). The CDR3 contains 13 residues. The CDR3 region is CASSFLGAEGYTF. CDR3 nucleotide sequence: TGTGCCAGCAGTTTTTTAGGGGCTGAGGGCTACACCTTC.

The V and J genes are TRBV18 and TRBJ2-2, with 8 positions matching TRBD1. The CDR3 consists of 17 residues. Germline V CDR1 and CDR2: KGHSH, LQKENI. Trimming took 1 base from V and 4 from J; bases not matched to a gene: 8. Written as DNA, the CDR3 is TGTGCCAGCTCACCACAGTTGACAGGGGTCGGCACCGGGGAGCTGTTTTTT. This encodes CASSPQLTGVGTGELFF.

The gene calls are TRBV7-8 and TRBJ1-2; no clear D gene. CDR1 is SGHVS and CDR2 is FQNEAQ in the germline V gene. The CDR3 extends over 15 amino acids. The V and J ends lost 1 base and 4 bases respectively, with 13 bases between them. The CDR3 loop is CASSLESGLIYGYTF. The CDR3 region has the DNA TGTGCCAGCAGCTTAGAAAGCGGTTTAATCTATGGCTACACCTTC.

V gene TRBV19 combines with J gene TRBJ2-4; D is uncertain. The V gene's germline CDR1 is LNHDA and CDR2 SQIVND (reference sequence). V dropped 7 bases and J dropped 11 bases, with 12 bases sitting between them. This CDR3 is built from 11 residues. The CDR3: CASTSRVLQYF. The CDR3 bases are TGTGCCAGTACCTCCCGAGTCCTTCAGTACTTC.

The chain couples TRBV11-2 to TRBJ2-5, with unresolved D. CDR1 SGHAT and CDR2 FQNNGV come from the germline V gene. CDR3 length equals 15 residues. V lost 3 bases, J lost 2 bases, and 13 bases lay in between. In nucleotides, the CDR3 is TGTGCCAGCAGCTTGGAGCATTCGACGCAAGAGACCCAGTACTTC. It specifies CASSLEHSTQETQYF.

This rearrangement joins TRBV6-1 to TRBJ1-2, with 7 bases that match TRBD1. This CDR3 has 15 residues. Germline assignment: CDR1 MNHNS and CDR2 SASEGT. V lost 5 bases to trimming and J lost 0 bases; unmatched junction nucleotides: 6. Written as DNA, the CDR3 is TGTGCCAGCAGTCTAACAGGGGCTGCTAACTATGGCTACACCTTC. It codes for CASSLTGAANYGYTF.

CDR3 protein: CASSQDDLAGRTDTQYF. In DNA, the CDR3 is TGCGCCAGCAGCCAAGATGACCTAGCGGGGCGCACAGATACGCAGTATTTT. J is TRBJ2-3 and V is TRBV4-3; TRBD2 agrees at 9 bases. This CDR3 has 17 residues. Germline V gives CDR1 LGHNA, CDR2 YSLEER. V was clipped by 0 bases and J by 1 base; unmatched bases: 5.

CDR3: CASSPPGQGWPNEKLFF. The CDR3 DNA reads TGTGCCAGCTCACCGCCGGGACAGGGATGGCCTAATGAAAAACTGTTTTTT. The rearrangement uses TRBV18 and TRBJ1-4; TRBD1 aligns across 9 bases. Losses at the gene ends were 3 bases for V and 3 bases for J; bases not matched to a gene: 8. CDR3 size: 17 residues. Germline CDR1 and CDR2: KGHSH and LQKENI.

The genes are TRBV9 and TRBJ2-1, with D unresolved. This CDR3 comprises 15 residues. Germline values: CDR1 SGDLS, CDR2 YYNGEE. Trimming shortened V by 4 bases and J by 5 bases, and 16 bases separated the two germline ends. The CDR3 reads CASSREAYQNNEQFF. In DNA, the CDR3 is TGTGCCAGCAGCCGTGAAGCCTATCAAAACAATGAGCAGTTCTTC.

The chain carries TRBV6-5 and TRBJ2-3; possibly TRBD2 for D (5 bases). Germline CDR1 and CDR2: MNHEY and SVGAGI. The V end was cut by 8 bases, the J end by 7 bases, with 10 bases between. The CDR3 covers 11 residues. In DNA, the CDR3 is TGTGCCAGCCGACGGGGAAATACGCAGTATTTT. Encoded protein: CASRRGNTQYF.

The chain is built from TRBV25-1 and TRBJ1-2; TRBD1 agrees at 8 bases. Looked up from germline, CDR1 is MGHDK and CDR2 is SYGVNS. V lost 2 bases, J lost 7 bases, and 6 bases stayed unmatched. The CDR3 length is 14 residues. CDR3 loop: CASSERGQVTGYTF. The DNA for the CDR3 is TGTGCCAGCAGTGAAAGGGGACAGGTGACTGGCTACACCTTC.

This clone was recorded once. Here the CDR3 reads CASSYTGGGNEQFF. CDR3 DNA sequence: TGTGCCAGCAGTTATACAGGGGGCGGGAATGAGCAGTTCTTC. The chain uses TRBV6-5 and TRBJ2-1; 9 bases map to TRBD1. The junction had 4 bases not matched to a gene; V was cut back by 3 bases and J by 7 bases. The germline CDR1 and CDR2 sequences are MNHEY and SVGAGI. CDR3 size: 14 residues.

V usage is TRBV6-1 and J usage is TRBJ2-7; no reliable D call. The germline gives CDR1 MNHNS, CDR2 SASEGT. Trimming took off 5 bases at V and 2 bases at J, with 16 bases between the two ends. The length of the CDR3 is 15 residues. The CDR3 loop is CASSPKSGFTYEQYF. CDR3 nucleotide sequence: TGTGCCAGCAGTCCCAAGAGTGGTTTTACCTACGAGCAGTACTTC.

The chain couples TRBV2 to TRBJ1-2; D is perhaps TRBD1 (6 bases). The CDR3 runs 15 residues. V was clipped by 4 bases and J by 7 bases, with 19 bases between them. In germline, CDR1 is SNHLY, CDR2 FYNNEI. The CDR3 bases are TGTGCCAGCAGTGTGGACAGCCCCCGGGATAGTGGCTACACCTTC. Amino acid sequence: CASSVDSPRDSGYTF.

CDR3 sequence (DNA): TGTGCCAGCAGTTACGGCAGAGAGACCCAGTACTTC. Translated: CASSYGRETQYF. The chain carries TRBV6-5 and TRBJ2-5; D uncertain. The length of the CDR3 is 12 residues. Germline V gives CDR1 MNHEY, CDR2 SVGAGI. V was shortened by 2 bases and J by 4 bases, with 5 bases between the two germline ends.

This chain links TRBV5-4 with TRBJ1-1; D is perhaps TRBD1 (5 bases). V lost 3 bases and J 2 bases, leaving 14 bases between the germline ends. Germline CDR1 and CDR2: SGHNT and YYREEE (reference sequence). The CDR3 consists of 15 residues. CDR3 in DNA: TGTGCCAGCAGCTGGACGAGCGGGGGAAACACTGAAGCTTTCTTT. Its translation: CASSWTSGGNTEAFF.

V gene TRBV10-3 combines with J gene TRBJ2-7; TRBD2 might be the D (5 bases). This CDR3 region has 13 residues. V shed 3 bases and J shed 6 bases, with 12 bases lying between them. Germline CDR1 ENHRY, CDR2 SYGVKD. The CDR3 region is CAISDSDGGEQYF. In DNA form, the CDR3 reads TGTGCCATCAGTGATTCGGACGGAGGCGAGCAGTACTTC.

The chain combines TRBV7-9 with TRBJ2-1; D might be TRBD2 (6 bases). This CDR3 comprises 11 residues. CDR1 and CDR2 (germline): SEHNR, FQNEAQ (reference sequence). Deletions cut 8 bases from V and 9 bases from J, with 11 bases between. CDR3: CASSTSSEQFF. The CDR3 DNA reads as TGTGCCAGCTCCACTAGCAGTGAGCAGTTCTTC.

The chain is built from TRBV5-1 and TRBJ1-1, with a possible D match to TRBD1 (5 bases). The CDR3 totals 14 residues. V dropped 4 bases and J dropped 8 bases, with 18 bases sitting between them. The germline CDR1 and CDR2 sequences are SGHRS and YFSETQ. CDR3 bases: TGCGCCAGCAGCCTCGGCGGGGCTACTAAAGAAGCTTTCTTT. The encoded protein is CASSLGGATKEAFF. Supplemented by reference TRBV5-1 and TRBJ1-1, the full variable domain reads KAGVTQTPRYLIKTRGQQVTLSCSPISGHRSVSWYQQTPGQGLQFLFEYFSETQRNKGNFPGRFSGRQFSNSRSEMNVSTLELGDSALYLCASSLGGATKEAFFGQGTRLTVV.

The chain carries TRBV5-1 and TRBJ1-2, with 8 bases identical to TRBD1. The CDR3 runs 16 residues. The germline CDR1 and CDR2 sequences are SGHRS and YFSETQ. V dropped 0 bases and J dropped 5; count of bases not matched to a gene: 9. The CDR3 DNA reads TGCGCCAGCAGCTTGGTTTTCCCGGGACAGGAGTATGGCTACACCTTC. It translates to CASSLVFPGQEYGYTF. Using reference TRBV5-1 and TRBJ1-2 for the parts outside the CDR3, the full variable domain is KAGVTQTPRYLIKTRGQQVTLSCSPISGHRSVSWYQQTPGQGLQFLFEYFSETQRNKGNFPGRFSGRQFSNSRSEMNVSTLELGDSALYLCASSLVFPGQEYGYTFGSGTRLTVV.

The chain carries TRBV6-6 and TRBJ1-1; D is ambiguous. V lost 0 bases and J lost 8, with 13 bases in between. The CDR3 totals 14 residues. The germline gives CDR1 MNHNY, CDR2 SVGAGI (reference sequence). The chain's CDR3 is CASSYSVGSIEAFF. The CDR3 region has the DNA TGTGCCAGCAGTTACTCTGTAGGGAGCATCGAAGCTTTCTTT.

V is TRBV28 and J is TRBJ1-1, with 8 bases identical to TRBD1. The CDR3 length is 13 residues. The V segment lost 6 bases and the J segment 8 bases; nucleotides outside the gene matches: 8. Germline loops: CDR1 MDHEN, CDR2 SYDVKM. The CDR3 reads CASRSGTGDEAFF. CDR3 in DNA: TGTGCCAGCAGATCCGGGACAGGAGACGAAGCTTTCTTT.

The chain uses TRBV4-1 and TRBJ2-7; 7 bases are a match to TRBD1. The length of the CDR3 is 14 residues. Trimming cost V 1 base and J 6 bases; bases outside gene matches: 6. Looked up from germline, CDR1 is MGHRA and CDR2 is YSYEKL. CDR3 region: CASSQGQGGGEQYV. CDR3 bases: TGCGCCAGCAGCCAAGGACAGGGCGGAGGCGAGCAGTACGTC.

CDR3: CASSANSGANVLTF. The CDR3 nucleotides are TGTGCCAGCAGCGCCAACTCTGGGGCCAACGTCCTGACTTTC. This rearrangement joins TRBV9 to TRBJ2-6; D unclear. V lost 3 bases to trimming and J lost 0 bases, with 4 bases between them. Germline V gene data show CDR1 as SGDLS and CDR2 as YYNGEE. This CDR3 has 14 residues.

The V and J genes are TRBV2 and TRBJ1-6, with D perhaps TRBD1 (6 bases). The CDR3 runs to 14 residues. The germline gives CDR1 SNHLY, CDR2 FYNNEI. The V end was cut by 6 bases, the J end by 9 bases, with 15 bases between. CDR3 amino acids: CASSNTGYGSPLHF. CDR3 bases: TGTGCCAGCAGCAATACAGGGTATGGTTCACCCCTCCACTTT.

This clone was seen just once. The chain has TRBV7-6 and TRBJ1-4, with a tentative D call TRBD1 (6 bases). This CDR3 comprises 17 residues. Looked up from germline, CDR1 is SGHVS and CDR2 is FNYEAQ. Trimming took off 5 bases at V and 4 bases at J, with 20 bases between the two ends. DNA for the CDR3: TGTGCCAGCAGCGCTTTCCGGAACAGGGACCTTAATGAAAAACTGTTTTTT. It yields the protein CASSAFRNRDLNEKLFF.